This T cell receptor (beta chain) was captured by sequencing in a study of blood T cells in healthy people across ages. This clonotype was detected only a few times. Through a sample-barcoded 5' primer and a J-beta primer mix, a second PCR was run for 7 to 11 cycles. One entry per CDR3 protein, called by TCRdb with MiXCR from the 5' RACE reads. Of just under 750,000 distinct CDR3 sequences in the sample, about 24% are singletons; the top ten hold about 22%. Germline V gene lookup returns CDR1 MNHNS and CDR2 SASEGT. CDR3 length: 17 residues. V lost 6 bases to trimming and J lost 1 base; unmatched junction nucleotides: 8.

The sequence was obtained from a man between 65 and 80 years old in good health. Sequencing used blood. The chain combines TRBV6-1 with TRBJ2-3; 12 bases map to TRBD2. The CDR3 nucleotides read TGTGCCAGCAGACTAGCGGGAGGAGGGACTGGCACAGATACGCAGTATTTT. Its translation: CASRLAGGGTGTDTQYF.